This TCR beta chain was sequenced for a study of shared clonotypes between healthy human individuals. The table came from immunoSEQ multiplex PCR; TCRdb's copy has only in-frame clones and leaves some out. Here the sample spans some 1.5 million clones, 95% to 99% being singletons. The germline V gene encodes CDR1 SGHRS and CDR2 YFSETQ. The CDR3 has 14 amino acids. V lost 4 bases, J lost 6 bases, and 10 bases stayed unmatched. This clonotype originated in a man younger than 40 in good health. V is TRBV5-1 and J is TRBJ2-7, with 7 bases fitting TRBD1. Input material: naive CD4+ T cells sorted from blood. As to subset: CD45RA+ positively selected. The CDR3 nucleotides are TGCGCCAGCAGCCTGAAAATCCCAGGGGGCGAGCAGTACTTC. This translates into CASSLKIPGGEQYF.